This TCR beta chain derives from a study of T cells after yellow fever vaccination. Across the whole study: The SMART-Seq v4 Ultra Low Input method served to prepare the low-cell-number fractions. The study, taken as a whole, reports: Clones that expanded after primary vaccination mostly reappeared after the booster (over 95% CD4, 88% CD8).

This clonotype was seen many times. Its antigen is unidentified. In germline, CDR1 is SNHLY, CDR2 FYNNEI. Trimming cost V 4 bases and J 5 bases; bases outside gene matches: 14. The CDR3 spans 18 residues. MiXCR, applied by TCRdb to the 5' RACE reads, yields one record per CDR3 protein. The sample comprises about 340,000 distinct CDR3 sequences, 3% to 4.5% of which are singletons, and about 24% rests with the top ten. This chain connects TRBV2 to TRBJ2-7; TRBD2 agrees at 13 bases. The sequence was collected from a man aged 18 to 30 who received the YFV17D yellow fever vaccine. Sequencing was performed on PBMCs, taken 5 days after the yellow fever booster vaccination. This CDR3 is CASSVAGWGLAGLNEQYF. The DNA for the CDR3 is TGTGCCAGCAGTGTCGCCGGGTGGGGACTAGCGGGGCTCAACGAGCAGTACTTC.